Reported below is one T cell receptor (beta chain). Its antigen is not known. Profiled with immunoSEQ multiplex PCR; TCRdb holds only in-frame clones, not every one. The repertoire holds about 220,000 clones, with 88% as singletons. The V and J ends lost 3 bases and 4 bases, in that order; junction bases with no gene match: 4. In germline, CDR1 is LGHNT, CDR2 FRNRAP. The CDR3 consists of 14 residues. Treatment specified: roughly 20 received Ad26.COV2.S at low or high dose, single or two shots; 5 received placebo; per-sample allocation not given. Day 63 after the first injection of vaccine or placebo was the sampling time. The record originates from a study of Ad26.COV2.S vaccination and SARS-CoV-2 variants. Study-level information: Intramuscular Ad26.COV2.S doses were given once or twice, 56 days apart.

Whole-study results and caveats: Spike-specific TCR breadth in vaccine recipients exceeded that seen in placebo recipients.

This clonotype was sampled from a person aged 18-60 years who received the Ad26.COV2.S COVID-19 vaccine or a placebo. V and J are TRBV12-5 and TRBJ1-1; 8 bases fit TRBD1. The sequenced sample was peripheral blood, obtained in a trial of Ad26.COV2.S vaccine versus placebo. The CDR3 sequence is CASGLRDRITEAFF. The CDR3 DNA sequence: TGTGCTAGTGGTTTAAGGGACAGGATCACTGAAGCTTTCTTT.